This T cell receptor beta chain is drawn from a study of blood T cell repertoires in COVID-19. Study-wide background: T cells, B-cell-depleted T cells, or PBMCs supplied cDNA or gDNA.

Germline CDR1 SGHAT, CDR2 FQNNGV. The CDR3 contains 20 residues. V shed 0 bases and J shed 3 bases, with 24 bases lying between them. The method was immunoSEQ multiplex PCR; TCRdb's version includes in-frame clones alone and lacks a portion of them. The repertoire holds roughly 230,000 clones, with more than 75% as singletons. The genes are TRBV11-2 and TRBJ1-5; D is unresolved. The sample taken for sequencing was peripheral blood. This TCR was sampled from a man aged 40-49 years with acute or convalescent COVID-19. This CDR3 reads CASSLEVGREPEFFNQPQHF. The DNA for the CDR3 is TGTGCCAGCAGCTTAGAGGTGGGGAGGGAACCGGAGTTCTTCAATCAGCCCCAGCATTTT.